Listed below are T cell receptor beta chains from one sample, sequenced in a study of neoadjuvant nivolumab and ipilimumab in lung cancer. Libraries were prepared by immunoSEQ multiplex PCR; TCRdb keeps only in-frame clonotypes and omits some of them. Of about 29,000 clones in the sample, about three quarters were seen once. The source was tumor tissue, collected after neoadjuvant nivolumab, alone or with ipilimumab, at or shortly before surgery. The receptor set was obtained from an adult with non-small cell lung cancer. Each CDR3 is given with its conserved first and last residue. Clone size is given for some rows only: seen once, a few or many times, or a class if the clone is expanded.

len,v_gene,abundance,j_gene,CDR3aa
13,TRBV6-7,-,TRBJ2-7,CATRDRGSYEQYF
14,TRBV6-1,-,TRBJ2-3,CASAERGGRDTQYF
15,TRBV5-5,-,TRBJ1-4,CASSLDRLTNEKLFF
15,TRBV7-9,-,TRBJ1-2,CASSLSQEAGYGYTF
15,TRBV6-5,-,TRBJ2-7,CASRHTRGSSYEQYF
11,TRBV20-1,once,TRBJ1-2,CSARVGYGYTF
14,TRBV2,-,TRBJ2-1,CASSGTDFYNEQFF
13,TRBV6-5,-,TRBJ2-1,CASSNGGFNEQFF
13,TRBV18,-,TRBJ2-7,CASSPGDSYEQYF
14,TRBV7-2,-,TRBJ2-1,CASSLVAGHNEQFF